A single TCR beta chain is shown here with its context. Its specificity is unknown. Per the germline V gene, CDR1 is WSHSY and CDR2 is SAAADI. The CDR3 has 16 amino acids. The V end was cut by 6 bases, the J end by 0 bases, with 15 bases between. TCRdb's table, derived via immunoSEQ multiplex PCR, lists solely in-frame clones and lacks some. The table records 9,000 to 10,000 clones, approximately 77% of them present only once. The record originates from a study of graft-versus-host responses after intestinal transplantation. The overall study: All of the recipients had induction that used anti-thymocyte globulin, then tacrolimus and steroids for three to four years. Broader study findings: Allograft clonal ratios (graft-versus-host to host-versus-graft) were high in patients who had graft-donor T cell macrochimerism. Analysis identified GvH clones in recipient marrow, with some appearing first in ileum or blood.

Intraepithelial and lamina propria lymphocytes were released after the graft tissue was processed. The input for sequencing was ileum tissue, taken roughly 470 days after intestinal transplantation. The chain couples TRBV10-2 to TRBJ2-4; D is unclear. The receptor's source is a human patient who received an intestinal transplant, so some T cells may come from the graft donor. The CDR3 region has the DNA TGCGCCAGCAGCACTCCGAACCGCTTAGCCAAAAACATTCAGTACTTC. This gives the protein CASSTPNRLAKNIQYF.